Below, 17 T cell receptor beta chains from the same sample are listed, as sequenced in a study of blood T cell repertoires in COVID-19. The data were produced by immunoSEQ multiplex PCR, yet TCRdb's version contains in-frame clones alone and is incomplete. The sample lists 59,000 or so clones; around 70% were seen once. Material: peripheral blood. These receptors all come from a woman aged 45-59 years with active or convalescent COVID-19.

The table lists this clone with a count of one. The V call is TRBV7-2, the J call TRBJ2-7; 9 nucleotides match TRBD2. The CDR3 has 14 amino acids. Germline loops: CDR1 SGHTA, CDR2 FQGNSA. V shed 5 bases and J 7 bases; nucleotides not matched to a gene: 9. The CDR3, as DNA: TGTGCCAGCAGCCTGACTAGCGGTGTGGGTGAGCAGTACTTC. It yields the protein CASSLTSGVGEQYF.

This chain links TRBV10-3 with TRBJ1-2; 11 bases agree with TRBD1. The CDR3 spans 15 residues. Germline V CDR1 and CDR2: ENHRY, SYGVKD. V lost 5 bases, J lost 8 bases, and 10 bases stayed unmatched. The DNA of the CDR3 is TGTGCCATCAGTCCCGAGGACAGGGGGCTTCGGGGCTACACCTTC. Protein sequence: CAISPEDRGLRGYTF.

The chain recombines TRBV6-2 or TRBV6-3 with TRBJ2-7; the D is unclear. This CDR3 is built from 13 residues. The germline CDR1 and CDR2 sequences are MNHEY and SVGEGT. Trimming took off 2 bases at V and 3 bases at J, with 8 bases between the two ends. The CDR3 coding sequence is TGTGCCAGCAGTTACCCCCCCCGCTACGAGCAGTACTTC. The encoded protein is CASSYPPRYEQYF.

This clone was detected many times. This chain joins TRBV5-1 and TRBJ2-5, with a possible D match to TRBD2 (6 bases). Trimming shortened V by 5 bases and J by 3 bases, and 17 bases separated the two germline ends. The germline V gene encodes CDR1 SGHRS and CDR2 YFSETQ. The CDR3 has 15 amino acids. CDR3 DNA sequence: TGCGCCAGCAGTCCAACCGGGACTCTAAAAGAGACCCAGTACTTC. Amino acid sequence: CASSPTGTLKETQYF.

The chain recombines TRBV19 with TRBJ1-1, with D possibly matching TRBD1 (5 bases). V dropped 6 bases and J dropped 0 bases, with 14 bases sitting between them. Germline assignment: CDR1 LNHDA and CDR2 SQIVND (reference sequence). This CDR3 is built from 15 residues. The CDR3 region has the DNA TGTGCCAGTAGATGGGGGGATCTTATGAACACTGAAGCTTTCTTT. Amino acid sequence: CASRWGDLMNTEAFF.

V and J are TRBV7-9 and TRBJ2-2; D is ambiguous. Trimming left V 4 bases short and J 0 bases short, with 12 bases between. The CDR3 runs 16 residues. Germline V gene sequence: CDR1 SEHNR, CDR2 FQNEAQ (reference sequence). The CDR3 DNA reads as TGTGCCAGCAGCTCTAAGTCGGTTCCGAACACCGGGGAGCTGTTTTTT. The encoded protein is CASSSKSVPNTGELFF. The variable domain in full, completed from reference TRBV7-9 and TRBJ2-2, reads DTGVSQNPRHKITKRGQNVTFRCDPISEHNRLYWYRQTLGQGPEFLTYFQNEAQLEKSRLLSDRFSAERPKGSFSTLEIQRTEQGDSAMYLCASSSKSVPNTGELFFGEGSRLTVL.

The chain is built from TRBV7-6 and TRBJ2-5; TRBD2 agrees at 14 bases. The ends lost 7 bases at V and 5 bases at J; junction bases unmatched: 12. Looked up from germline, CDR1 is SGHVS and CDR2 is FNYEAQ. The CDR3 is 17 residues long. The CDR3 protein is CASNSGTSGSWEETQYF. For the CDR3, the DNA is TGTGCCAGCAACTCCGGGACTAGCGGGAGTTGGGAGGAGACCCAGTACTTC.

The gene calls are TRBV5-1 and TRBJ2-7; TRBD1 matches 7 bases. Germline CDR1 is SGHRS and CDR2 is YFSETQ. CDR3 length: 14 residues. V shed 4 bases, J shed 3 bases, and the junction held 7 bases outside the gene matches. The CDR3 protein is CASSIRQGNYEQYF. In nucleotides, the CDR3 is TGCGCCAGCAGCATAAGACAGGGAAACTACGAGCAGTACTTC.

The rearrangement joins TRBV7-2 to TRBJ2-1, with D perhaps TRBD2 (5 bases). The CDR3 is 14 residues long. V gave up 6 bases and J gave up 4 bases, with 13 bases separating them. Germline V lookup: CDR1 SGHTA, CDR2 FQGNSA. In nucleotides, the CDR3 is TGTGCCAGCAGTCAAGCTCGGGGATACAATGAGCAGTTCTTC. This encodes CASSQARGYNEQFF. The variable domain in full, completed from reference TRBV7-2 and TRBJ2-1, reads GAGVSQSPSNKVTEKGKDVELRCDPISGHTALYWYRQSLGQGLEFLIYFQGNSAPDKSGLPSDRFSAERTGGSVSTLTIQRTQQEDSAVYLCASSQARGYNEQFFGPGTRLTVL.

Regarding this clone: One junction end disagrees with the germline gene, perhaps due to a read error. The chain has TRBV4-1 and TRBJ2-1; TRBD2 matches at 9 bases. CDR1 and CDR2 (germline): MGHRA, YSYEKL. The CDR3 spans 16 residues. CDR3 amino acids: CASSQATGTSFNKQFF. CDR3 in DNA: TGCGCCAGCAGCCAAGCGACCGGGACTAGCTTCAATAAGCAGTTCTTC.

J is TRBJ2-7 and V is TRBV11-1, with 8 positions matching TRBD1. Trimming removed 3 bases from V and 0 bases from J; junction bases left unmatched: 7. The CDR3 sequence is 16 residues long. Looked up from germline, CDR1 is SGHAT and CDR2 is FQDESV (reference sequence). The CDR3 loop is CASSFQGAMGSYEQYF. The DNA for the CDR3 is TGTGCCAGCAGCTTCCAGGGGGCGATGGGCTCCTACGAGCAGTACTTC.

The V and J genes are TRBV9 and TRBJ1-1; D is possibly TRBD1 (6 bases). CDR1 SGDLS and CDR2 YYNGEE come from the germline V gene. CDR3 length: 17 residues. V gave up 4 bases and J gave up 1 base, with 20 bases separating them. The CDR3 region has the DNA TGTGCCAGCAGCCCAGGGGTAGGGGCGGCGACGAACACTGAAGCTTTCTTT. This codes for CASSPGVGAATNTEAFF. The full variable domain, its missing parts supplied by reference TRBV9 and TRBJ1-1, is DSGVTQTPKHLITATGQRVTLRCSPRSGDLSVYWYQQSLDQGLQFLIQYYNGEERAKGNILERFSAQQFPDLHSELNLSSLELGDSALYFCASSPGVGAATNTEAFFGQGTRLTVV.

The CDR3: CASSRDGTYEQYF. The CDR3 DNA follows: TGCGCCAGCAGCAGGGACGGGACTTACGAGCAGTACTTC. The chain combines TRBV5-1 with TRBJ2-7; the D gene is possibly TRBD2 (6 bases). V lost 4 bases, J lost 4 bases, and 12 bases lay in between. The germline CDR1 and CDR2 sequences are SGHRS and YFSETQ. The CDR3 totals 13 residues.

The chain joins TRBV4-2 to TRBJ2-7; 7 bases map to TRBD2. CDR1 is LGHNA, CDR2 YNFKEQ, per germline. The CDR3 has 15 residues. The J segment lost 6 bases and the V segment lost 0 bases, leaving 8 bases of the junction unmatched. The CDR3 sequence: CASSQDSGGPSEQYF. The CDR3 region has the DNA TGTGCCAGCAGCCAAGATTCGGGAGGCCCTTCCGAGCAGTACTTC.

This chain uses TRBV19 with TRBJ2-2, with a possible D match to TRBD1 (6 bases). Germline loops: CDR1 LNHDA, CDR2 SQIVND (reference sequence). Trimming left V 6 bases short and J 5 bases short, with 13 bases between. This CDR3 contains 14 residues. DNA of the CDR3: TGTGCCAGTAGGGGGGCAGGAGATACCGGGGAGCTGTTTTTT. This sequence encodes CASRGAGDTGELFF. The full variable domain, rest sourced from reference TRBV19 and TRBJ2-2, is DGGITQSPKYLFRKEGQNVTLSCEQNLNHDAMYWYRQDPGQGLRLIYYSQIVNDFQKGDIAEGYSVSREKKESFPLTVTSAQKNPTAFYLCASRGAGDTGELFFGEGSRLTVL.

DNA for the CDR3: TGTGCCAGCAGTTTGGGCTTAGCGGGTGCCCGCACAGATACGCAGTATTTT. Its translation is CASSLGLAGARTDTQYF. The rearrangement joins TRBV27 to TRBJ2-3, with TRBD2 identical over 7 bases. Trimming took 3 bases from V and 1 from J; bases not matched to a gene: 10. Germline lookup yields CDR1 MNHEY and CDR2 SMNVEV (reference sequence). The CDR3 sequence is 17 residues long.

The chain carries TRBV10-2 and TRBJ2-1; 15 bases align to TRBD2. Trimming cost V 2 bases and J 7 bases; bases outside gene matches: 6. The germline V gene has CDR1 WSHSY and CDR2 SAAADI. The CDR3 extends over 17 amino acids. The CDR3 region is CASSEGSGTSGRNEQFF. The CDR3 coding sequence is TGCGCCAGCAGTGAGGGTTCCGGGACTAGCGGGAGGAATGAGCAGTTCTTC.